Presented here are 28 T cell receptor beta chains from one specimen sequenced in a study of shared clonotypes between healthy human individuals (dated by TCRdb to 2019 to 2021). Library preparation employed the immunoSEQ multiplex PCR assay. Sourced from immuneACCESS, this table was stored by TCRdb with only in-frame sequences that have V and J called. A share of the clones is absent; for the studies checked, an unresolved V gene accounts for under half, and the remainder has no known explanation. The sample records about 1 million clones, roughly 80% of which are singletons. The ten largest clones add up to 1.2% to 1.5% of the sample. The sequenced material came from memory CD4+ T cells sorted from blood. Sample cell subset or site, as interpreted from the label and publication: CD45RA-negative fraction. The receptor set was obtained from a man between 18 and 35 years old in good health.

The V gene is TRBV6-5, the J gene TRBJ1-5; D may be TRBD1 (5 bases). Trimming pared 2 bases from V and 6 bases from J, leaving 11 bases between. Looked up from germline, CDR1 is MNHEY and CDR2 is SVGAGI. The CDR3 is 14 residues long. The CDR3 loop is CASSYDGGGQPQHF. CDR3 nucleotides: TGTGCCAGCAGTTACGACGGGGGGGGTCAGCCCCAGCATTTT.

This chain connects TRBV5-6 to TRBJ1-4, with 8 bases matching TRBD1. The germline CDR1 and CDR2 sequences are SGHDT and YYEEEE. This CDR3 region has 13 residues. Germline trimming cut 4 bases from V and 8 bases from J; bases unmatched to any gene: 4. CDR3 protein: CASSTTGGEKLFF. The CDR3 nucleotides read TGTGCCAGCAGCACCACAGGGGGGGAAAAACTGTTTTTT.

This clone is a singleton in its sample. V is TRBV2 and J is TRBJ1-2, with a tentative D call TRBD1 (5 bases). Germline CDR1 and CDR2: SNHLY and FYNNEI. Trimming cost V 3 bases and J 2 bases, with 13 bases left between them. The CDR3 extends over 15 amino acids. DNA for the CDR3: TGTGCCAGCAGTGACCCTTTGGGACGGAACTATGGCTACACCTTC. Its translation is CASSDPLGRNYGYTF.

The V call is TRBV30, the J call TRBJ2-3; D may be TRBD2 (6 bases). CDR3 length: 18 amino acids. Per germline, CDR1 GTSNPN and CDR2 SVGIG (reference sequence). V was clipped by 5 bases and J by 7 bases, with 31 bases between them. CDR3 loop: CAWDGTRIATPRRHTQYF. The CDR3 DNA is TGTGCCTGGGACGGGACTCGTATTGCTACGCCTAGGAGGCATACGCAGTATTTT. The full variable domain, its missing parts supplied by reference TRBV30 and TRBJ2-3, is SQTIHQWPATLVQPVGSPLSLECTVEGTSNPNLYWYRQAAGRGLQLLFYSVGIGQISSEVPQNLSASRPQDRQFILSSKKLLLSDSGFYLCAWDGTRIATPRRHTQYFGPGTRLTVL.

This chain connects TRBV18 to TRBJ1-2; weak D call: TRBD1 (5 bases). The CDR3 has 14 residues. V lost 3 bases and J lost 2, with 10 bases in between. From germline, CDR1 is KGHSH and CDR2 LQKENI. The CDR3 loop reads CASSPGRQNYGYTF. The CDR3 bases are TGTGCCAGCTCACCGGGACGGCAGAACTATGGCTACACCTTC.

This clone was seen a handful of times. The chain recombines TRBV28 with TRBJ2-3; TRBD1 might be the D (6 bases). CDR1 and CDR2 from the germline V gene are MDHEN and SYDVKM. With 6 bases removed from V and 5 bases from J, the gap between germline ends came to 9 bases. CDR3 length equals 12 residues. In DNA, the CDR3 is TGTGCCAGCAGCCCACAGGGAGATACGCAGTATTTT. Its translation: CASSPQGDTQYF. The whole variable domain, filled in from reference TRBV28 and TRBJ2-3, reads DVKVTQSSRYLVKRTGEKVFLECVQDMDHENMFWYRQDPGLGLRLIYFSYDVKMKEKGDIPEGYSVSREKKERFSLILESASTNQTSMYLCASSPQGDTQYFGPGTRLTVL.

The chain couples TRBV19 to TRBJ2-7, with a tentative D call TRBD1 (6 bases). Germline CDR1 reads LNHDA; CDR2 reads SQIVND (reference sequence). The V gene lost 6 bases and the J gene lost 2 bases, with 17 bases spanning the gap. This CDR3 has 15 amino acids. The CDR3 reads CASRRTATGAYEQYF. CDR3 coding DNA: TGTGCCAGTAGACGCACCGCGACAGGAGCCTACGAGCAGTACTTC.

The chain couples TRBV30 to TRBJ2-3; a weak D match, TRBD1 (6 bases). Germline CDR1 reads GTSNPN; CDR2 reads SVGIG (reference sequence). The germline V and J ends were trimmed by 4 bases and 1 base, with 12 bases remaining between them. CDR3 length equals 14 residues. The CDR3 region is CAWKWGPGTDTQYF. The CDR3, as DNA: TGTGCCTGGAAATGGGGGCCAGGCACAGATACGCAGTATTTT.

The chain links TRBV10-2 to TRBJ1-5, with a possible D match to TRBD1 (5 bases). Germline V gene lookup returns CDR1 WSHSY and CDR2 SAAADI. The V and J ends lost 4 bases and 7 bases respectively, with 17 bases between them. The CDR3 loop spans 15 amino acids. The CDR3 reads CASSGRGGMGQPQHF. The CDR3 DNA reads as TGCGCCAGCAGTGGACGTGGGGGAATGGGGCAGCCCCAGCATTTT.

In regard to this clone: Within the sample, other DNA sequences also encode this same CDR3. The chain's CDR3 is CASKASGGDTQYF. The DNA of the CDR3 is TGTGCCAGTAAGGCTAGCGGAGGGGATACGCAGTATTTT. This chain connects TRBV19 to TRBJ2-3; 7 bases map to TRBD2. V trimming: 7 bases; J trimming: 6 bases; junction bases outside the gene matches: 7. The germline V gene has CDR1 LNHDA and CDR2 SQIVND (reference sequence). The CDR3 covers 13 residues. Full variable domain (missing parts from reference TRBV19 and TRBJ2-3): DGGITQSPKYLFRKEGQNVTLSCEQNLNHDAMYWYRQDPGQGLRLIYYSQIVNDFQKGDIAEGYSVSREKKESFPLTVTSAQKNPTAFYLCASKASGGDTQYFGPGTRLTVL.

The chain's CDR3 is CAWMASGRSYNEQFF. CDR3 bases: TGTGCCTGGATGGCTAGCGGGAGGTCATACAATGAGCAGTTCTTC. The chain is built from TRBV30 and TRBJ2-1, with TRBD2 identical over 11 bases. The junction had 6 bases not matched to a gene; V was cut back by 4 bases and J by 4 bases. The CDR3 consists of 15 residues. In germline, CDR1 is GTSNPN, CDR2 SVGIG (reference sequence).

This clone has only a few counts. This chain uses TRBV4-2 with TRBJ1-1; 9 bases agree with TRBD1. CDR3 length: 13 amino acids. Trimming cost V 5 bases and J 6 bases; bases outside gene matches: 4. Germline V gene data show CDR1 as LGHNA and CDR2 as YNFKEQ. The DNA of the CDR3 is TGTGCCAGCAGCTCGCGACAGGGGGCTGAAGCTTTCTTT. It is translated as CASSSRQGAEAFF.

The chain couples TRBV28 to TRBJ2-1, with D perhaps TRBD1 (6 bases). This CDR3 region has 15 residues. Per germline, CDR1 MDHEN and CDR2 SYDVKM. V shed 3 bases and J shed 8 bases, with 17 bases lying between them. CDR3 residues: CASSFLAGGPDEQFF. The CDR3 DNA reads as TGTGCCAGCAGTTTCCTTGCTGGGGGCCCGGATGAGCAGTTCTTC.

V and J are TRBV23-1 and TRBJ2-1; 9 bases fit TRBD2. TRBV23-1 falls under the ORF class, with uncertain function. The CDR3 length is 14 residues. J gave up 6 bases and V 8 bases, and 8 bases lay outside the gene matches. CDR3 in amino acids: CASRGGGAGNEQFF. As DNA, the CDR3 is TGCGCCAGCCGGGGCGGGGGGGCCGGCAATGAGCAGTTCTTC.

V usage is TRBV18 and J usage is TRBJ2-5; tentative D call: TRBD2 (6 bases). This CDR3 spans 17 amino acids. Germline loops: CDR1 KGHSH, CDR2 LQKENI. Trimming cost V 0 bases and J 0 bases, with 14 bases left between them. CDR3 protein: CASSPPLRGQYQETQYF. The CDR3 nucleotides are TGTGCCAGCTCACCACCTCTGCGGGGCCAGTACCAAGAGACCCAGTACTTC. Full variable domain (outside the CDR3, taken from reference TRBV18 and TRBJ2-5): NAGVMQNPRHLVRRRGQEARLRCSPMKGHSHVYWYRQLPEEGLKFMVYLQKENIIDESGMPKERFSAEFPKEGPSILRIQQVVRGDSAAYFCASSPPLRGQYQETQYFGPGTRLLVL.

The chain employs TRBV15 and TRBJ1-2; D call uncertain. Germline values: CDR1 LNHNV, CDR2 YYDKDF (reference sequence). The CDR3 extends over 13 amino acids. V shed 0 bases and J shed 7 bases, with 9 bases lying between them. For the CDR3, the DNA is TGTGCCACCAGCAGAGATTTGAGCTCTGGCTACACCTTC. It translates to CATSRDLSSGYTF.

This clone was picked up a small number of times. The same CDR3 is also encoded by other DNA sequences in this sample. The genes are TRBV28 and TRBJ1-1; D is undetermined. Germline V gene sequence: CDR1 MDHEN, CDR2 SYDVKM. The CDR3 consists of 13 residues. Trimming removed 3 bases from V and 1 base from J, with 6 bases in between. The CDR3 spells CASSLKWNTEAFF. In DNA form, the CDR3 reads TGTGCCAGCAGTTTGAAGTGGAACACTGAAGCTTTCTTT.

V and J are TRBV5-8 and TRBJ1-1; no clear D. Germline-derived CDR1 and CDR2 are SGHTS and YDEGEE. The CDR3 spans 14 residues. V was clipped by 4 bases and J by 2 bases, with 12 bases between them. The chain's CDR3 is CASSPRTVNTEAFF. CDR3 nucleotide sequence: TGTGCCAGCAGCCCGCGGACGGTCAACACTGAAGCTTTCTTT.

The chain couples TRBV5-1 to TRBJ2-5; 12 bases fit TRBD2. This CDR3 has 17 residues. CDR1 SGHRS and CDR2 YFSETQ come from the germline V gene. Trimming at V came to 4 bases and at J to 5 bases, leaving 12 bases not matched to a gene. CDR3 sequence: CASSPSSSGRAGETQYF. DNA of the CDR3: TGCGCCAGCAGCCCCTCATCTAGCGGGAGGGCCGGGGAGACCCAGTACTTC.

The chain has TRBV7-8 and TRBJ2-5, with 10 bases that match TRBD2. Germline V CDR1 and CDR2: SGHVS, FQNEAQ. V dropped 7 bases and J dropped 2; count of bases not matched to a gene: 7. The CDR3 consists of 15 residues. CDR3 residues: CASMWLAGVQETQYF. Written as DNA, the CDR3 is TGTGCCAGCATGTGGCTAGCGGGGGTACAAGAGACCCAGTACTTC.

The chain recombines TRBV7-6 with TRBJ2-6, with D tentatively TRBD1 or TRBD2 (5 bases each). Germline CDR1 SGHVS, CDR2 FNYEAQ. The V and J ends lost 4 bases and 0 bases respectively, with 16 bases between them. This CDR3 has 18 amino acids. The CDR3 is CASSSLASGLSGANVLTF. CDR3 bases: TGTGCCAGCAGCTCCCTCGCGTCGGGGCTCTCTGGGGCCAACGTCCTGACTTTC.

This chain's CDR3 is CASSAGVPGNSPLHF. CDR3 nucleotides: TGTGCCAGCAGTGCAGGGGTTCCTGGTAATTCACCCCTCCACTTT. The chain combines TRBV2 with TRBJ1-6, with D possibly being TRBD1 (6 bases). The CDR3 is 15 residues long. V shed 4 bases and J shed 6 bases, with 13 bases lying between them. The germline gives CDR1 SNHLY, CDR2 FYNNEI.

This chain links TRBV2 with TRBJ2-3; perhaps D is TRBD1 or TRBD2 (6 bases each). Germline lookup yields CDR1 SNHLY and CDR2 FYNNEI. V was shortened by 8 bases and J by 2 bases, with 17 bases between the two germline ends. This CDR3 is built from 15 residues. The DNA of the CDR3 is TGTGCCAGCGTGGGGGGCAGATTCTTCACAGATACGCAGTATTTT. Its translation: CASVGGRFFTDTQYF.

The chain joins TRBV6-4 to TRBJ1-5; 7 bases map to TRBD1. The CDR3 contains 14 residues. V lost 6 bases to trimming and J lost 2 bases; unmatched junction nucleotides: 4. The V gene's germline CDR1 is MRHNA and CDR2 SNTAGT. CDR3 in amino acids: CASRAGTGNQPQHF. Written as DNA, the CDR3 is TGTGCCAGCAGGGCCGGGACAGGCAATCAGCCCCAGCATTTT.

The chain recombines TRBV5-5 with TRBJ2-4; D is unresolved. Germline loops: CDR1 SGHKS, CDR2 YYEKEE (reference sequence). The length of the CDR3 is 15 residues. V was shortened by 4 bases and J by 0 bases, with 11 bases between the two germline ends. Here the CDR3 reads CASSPGGVAKNIQYF. The DNA for the CDR3 is TGTGCCAGCAGCCCGGGTGGAGTAGCCAAAAACATTCAGTACTTC.

This chain links TRBV5-4 with TRBJ2-5, with 8 bases identical to TRBD1. In germline, CDR1 is SGHNT, CDR2 YYREEE (reference sequence). After removal of 4 bases from V and 5 bases from J, the junction contained 4 bases not matched to a gene. This CDR3 region has 13 residues. The CDR3 here is CASSGTGGETQYF. CDR3 sequence (DNA): TGTGCCAGCAGCGGGACAGGCGGGGAGACCCAGTACTTC. Filled out from reference TRBV5-4 and TRBJ2-5, the complete variable domain reads ETGVTQSPTHLIKTRGQQVTLRCSSQSGHNTVSWYQQALGQGPQFIFQYYREEENGRGNFPPRFSGLQFPNYSSELNVNALELDDSALYLCASSGTGGETQYFGPGTRLLVL.

The chain has TRBV4-3 and TRBJ2-5; unclear D gene. V gave up 0 bases and J gave up 4 bases, with 12 bases separating them. Germline V gene sequence: CDR1 LGHNA, CDR2 YSLEER. The CDR3 is 15 residues long. CDR3 nucleotide sequence: TGCGCCAGCAGCCAAGATTGGGGTAGCTTAGAGACCCAGTACTTC. It yields the protein CASSQDWGSLETQYF.

The V gene is TRBV7-8, the J gene TRBJ2-7; the match to TRBD1 covers 8 bases. Looked up from germline, CDR1 is SGHVS and CDR2 is FQNEAQ. This CDR3 is 13 amino acids long. V gave up 6 bases and J gave up 5 bases; unmatched junction bases: 6. In DNA, the CDR3 is TGTGCCAGCAGACAGGACAGGGAAAACGAGCAGTACTTC. This sequence encodes CASRQDRENEQYF.